Presented here are 2 T cell receptor beta chains from one specimen sequenced in a study of cytotoxic CD8 clonotypes in ibrutinib-treated CLL. The assay was immunoSEQ multiplex PCR, and TCRdb's table has in-frame clones only and misses some. The top ten hold less than 4% of the sample, which has fewer than 150,000 clones, 84% seen once. Sequencing was performed on PBMCs, taken after 24 months of ibrutinib treatment. The receptors come from a human donor with chronic lymphocytic leukemia.

The gene calls are TRBV12-5 and TRBJ1-3, with TRBD1 as a possible D gene (5 bases). CDR1 LGHNT and CDR2 FRNRAP come from the germline V gene. V lost 11 bases and J lost 1, with 12 bases in between. The CDR3 runs 13 residues. The CDR3 is CAAAGLSGNTIYF. The CDR3 DNA sequence: TGTGCTGCCGCAGGGTTGTCTGGAAACACCATATATTTT.

The sample holds one count of this clone. This chain links TRBV7-9 with TRBJ2-7; the D gene is possibly TRBD1 (5 bases). Germline CDR1 reads SEHNR; CDR2 reads FQNEAQ (reference sequence). Trimming removed 5 bases from V and 3 bases from J, with 11 bases in between. The length of the CDR3 is 13 residues. CDR3 nucleotide sequence: TGTGCCAGCAGCGCCGGACACATCTACGAGCAGTACTTC. Protein sequence: CASSAGHIYEQYF.